This T cell receptor (beta chain) was captured in a study of T cells after yellow fever vaccination. Broader study findings: Clones that expanded after primary vaccination mostly reappeared after the booster (96% CD4, 88% CD8). Abundant bulk-derived clonotypes could contaminate FACS-sorted repertoires.

As TCR cDNA was made by 5'RACE template switching, a universal primer site and UMIs were added. TCRdb reprocessed the 5' RACE reads via MiXCR and lists one record per CDR3 protein. The sample lists 150,000 to 200,000 distinct CDR3 sequences; approximately 10% were seen once. Only a few counts were recorded for this clonotype. The antigen is undetermined. Germline loops: CDR1 ENHRY, CDR2 SYGVKD. Trimming pared 0 bases from V and 1 base from J, leaving 9 bases between. This CDR3 contains 15 residues. This clonotype was sampled from a man younger than 30 who received the YFV17D yellow fever vaccine. The sequencing here drew on CD8+ T cells sorted from PBMCs, taken 15 days after the yellow fever booster vaccination. The chain recombines TRBV10-3 with TRBJ1-1, with D possibly TRBD1 on 5 matching bases. The CDR3 protein is CAISESVQENTEAFF. The CDR3 nucleotides read TGTGCCATCAGTGAGTCTGTACAGGAGAACACTGAAGCTTTCTTT.